This T cell receptor beta chain stems from a study of cytotoxic CD8 clonotypes in ibrutinib-treated CLL (dated by TCRdb to about 2021). Regarding the research as a whole: The cohort included about 15 treatment-naive and ten to eleven relapsed/refractory patients; 17 to 18 were IGHV unmutated. Cryopreserved peripheral blood mononuclear cells were obtained prior to treatment, at the time of response, and at either disease progression or sustained remission. Samples at response were collected after a median of 12 months of treatment, with a range of about 6 to 40 months. Partial responses were observed in around 25 patients and complete responses in 2; after a median follow-up of roughly 72 months, remission was maintained in about 15 patients and progression was observed in roughly 12. Of the 86 people in the trial, 25 to 30 had longitudinal samples available. Samples averaged approximately 260,000 productive templates and around 91,000 productive rearrangements. Points the paper makes about the study in general: Baseline clonality exceeded that of age-matched healthy donors and correlated strongly with circulating CD8+ T-cell counts. Sampling times were not matched between patients in sustained remission and patients whose disease was progressing, and lymph node repertoires were not examined. Clonality rose at ibrutinib response, remained stable during sustained remission, and dropped back toward baseline at progression. Public clonotypes were rare and either contracted or stayed stable during treatment, and the rise in clonality at ibrutinib response reflected the expansion of private clonotypes.

On a MiSeq, deep resolution sequencing aimed for a depth between 1 in 1 million and 1 in 200,000 T cells, with each clonotype covered 10x on average. The immunoSEQ hsTCRB Kit was used to generate TCR beta libraries. The paper's processing steps were these. Data were analyzed with ImmunoSEQ Data Assistant and ImmunoSEQ Analyzer, with V, D and J genes assigned per IMGT definitions. Clonality was computed as one minus normalized Shannon entropy of productive rearrangement frequencies, ranging from 0 to 1. Only overrepresented clonotypes making up at least 0.05% of each patient's repertoire were included in the public clonotype analysis. More than ten repertoires from age-matched healthy donors, obtained from immuneACCESS, served as clonality controls. Not all clones reach the TCRdb copy of this immuneACCESS table, which keeps in-frame sequences only. Checked studies attribute under half of the gap to unresolved V genes and leave the rest unexplained. D and trimming were read from the DNA, whereas the V and J calls and clone size are those reported in that table. The sample data list more than 300,000 clones, and approximately 80% of these were observed just once. The ten largest clones capture 6.5% to 8.5% of the sample.

This clone appeared a single time. This receptor's antigen is unknown. It has no much larger one-base neighbor in the sample; base qualities were not kept. For TCR beta library preparation, 2 to 2.5 micrograms of genomic DNA were isolated from cryopreserved PBMCs. Longitudinal blood samples from CLL patients on ibrutinib monotherapy were analyzed using high-throughput TCR beta sequencing. Patients were enrolled in a phase 2 open-label single-center ibrutinib monotherapy trial. Its CDR3 holds 15 amino acids, cysteine through phenylalanine. Solely the CDR3 DNA is kept, with 45 bases framed from the first base. From a lookup of the germline V gene (reference sequence), CDR1 and CDR2 are LNHDA and SQIVND. A distance of 16 bases separates the germline ends of V and J, which lose 1 base and 9 bases respectively.

In this chain, TRBV19 is recombined with TRBJ2-1, with no confident D gene call. The TCR sequence derives from a human donor with chronic lymphocytic leukemia. The material sequenced was PBMCs, taken before ibrutinib treatment. The sequenced DNA is TGTGCCAGTAGTATAGGGAGTGCACCGTATGGTGAGCAGTTCTTC. The encoded protein is CASSIGSAPYGEQFF.